This record covers a single TCR beta chain. Clones were read by immunoSEQ multiplex PCR, and TCRdb kept only the in-frame ones, dropping some. Here the sample spans hundreds of thousands of clones, 80% being singletons. The cohort comprised adults aged roughly 18 to 95 years residing in 20 to 30 US areas. This sample is part of a study of blood T cell repertoires in COVID-19. Whole-study context: Acute-phase and convalescent COVID-19 samples originated in the United States, Italy and Spain.

V was pared by 4 bases and J by 1 base, with 12 bases between. The CDR3 loop spans 14 amino acids. The V gene's germline CDR1 is SGHRS and CDR2 YFSETQ. J is TRBJ2-7 and V is TRBV5-1; tentatively, D is TRBD1 (6 bases). The sequence was collected from a young man with acute COVID-19. Sequencing was performed on PBMCs or T cells enriched from blood (not recorded which). The chain's CDR3 is CASSVQGISYEQYF. CDR3 bases: TGCGCCAGCAGCGTCCAGGGGATATCCTACGAGCAGTACTTC.